One sample yielded the 8 T cell receptor beta chains listed below, sequenced in a study of identical twins. TCRdb called the 5' RACE reads again in MiXCR, with one record for every CDR3 protein. Of approximately 230,000 distinct CDR3 sequences listed, over 5.5% were seen once; the top ten hold 13% to 15%. The same data also contributed to another study, on T cells expressing NK-cell markers.

The sequenced material came from CD8+ T cells sorted from blood. All receptors come from a woman between 18 and 30 years old in good health.

The rearrangement links TRBV7-9 to TRBJ1-5; D is undetermined. Germline lookup yields CDR1 SEHNR and CDR2 FQNEAQ (reference sequence). CDR3 length equals 12 residues. Trimming cost V 5 bases and J 5 bases, with 7 bases left between them. In DNA form, the CDR3 reads TGTGCCAGCAGCCTGACGGATCAGCCCCAGCATTTT. Protein sequence: CASSLTDQPQHF.

This clonotype was detected a few times. This chain uses TRBV7-9 with TRBJ2-4; 7 positions match TRBD1. The CDR3 covers 13 residues. The V gene end was trimmed by 6 bases and the J gene end by 13 bases; junction bases not matched to a gene: 12. Germline lookup yields CDR1 SEHNR and CDR2 FQNEAQ (reference sequence). The CDR3, as DNA: TGTGCCAGCAGGGTGGAGACAGGGCCCCGCCAGTACTTC. It specifies CASRVETGPRQYF.

The chain uses TRBV7-8 and TRBJ2-6; 9 bases agree with TRBD1. The CDR3 covers 19 residues. V lost 0 bases to trimming and J lost 2 bases; unmatched junction nucleotides: 8. The germline gives CDR1 SGHVS, CDR2 FQNEAQ. The CDR3 protein is CASSLAPGTGLAGANVLTF. For the CDR3, the DNA is TGTGCCAGCAGCTTAGCCCCCGGGACAGGGTTGGCTGGGGCCAACGTCCTGACTTTC.

The rearrangement uses TRBV9 and TRBJ2-7; possibly TRBD2 for D (5 bases). CDR1 SGDLS and CDR2 YYNGEE come from the germline V gene. CDR3 length equals 15 residues. V was cut by 3 bases and J by 2 bases, with 15 bases left in between. CDR3 sequence reads: CASSDAPGFTYEQYF. In nucleotides, the CDR3 is TGTGCCAGCAGCGATGCGCCGGGGTTCACCTACGAGCAGTACTTC.

This clonotype occurred a few times. The chain uses TRBV2 and TRBJ2-1; TRBD1 agrees at 8 bases. The CDR3 sequence is 15 residues long. V dropped 3 bases and J dropped 7; count of bases not matched to a gene: 8. The germline V gene has CDR1 SNHLY and CDR2 FYNNEI. CDR3 loop: CASSEEPTGVNEQFF. Written as DNA, the CDR3 is TGTGCCAGCAGTGAGGAACCGACAGGGGTTAATGAGCAGTTCTTC. Filled out from reference TRBV2 and TRBJ2-1, the complete variable domain reads EPEVTQTPSHQVTQMGQEVILRCVPISNHLYFYWYRQILGQKVEFLVSFYNNEISEKSEIFDDQFSVERPDGSNFTLKIRSTKLEDSAMYFCASSEEPTGVNEQFFGPGTRLTVL.

This clonotype was seen at least ten times. This chain joins TRBV4-3 and TRBJ2-7; 10 nucleotides match TRBD2. This CDR3 has 15 amino acids. After removal of 1 base from V and 3 bases from J, the junction contained 3 bases not matched to a gene. Germline loops: CDR1 LGHNA, CDR2 YSLEER. DNA of the CDR3: TGCGCCAGCAGCCAAGTGCCTAGCGGGAGCTACGAGCAGTACTTC. It specifies CASSQVPSGSYEQYF.

This clonotype came up a few times. The chain uses TRBV4-1 and TRBJ2-1; TRBD1 aligns across 7 bases. With V trimmed by 3 bases and J by 9 bases, 5 bases remained unmatched. The CDR3 spans 13 residues. Germline loops: CDR1 MGHRA, CDR2 YSYEKL. The CDR3 reads CASSHTQGIEQFF. The CDR3 DNA sequence: TGCGCCAGCAGCCACACACAGGGGATTGAGCAGTTCTTC.

This clonotype was counted only a few times. This chain uses TRBV10-3 with TRBJ2-1; TRBD2 matches 10 bases. CDR1 and CDR2 from the germline V gene are ENHRY and SYGVKD. The CDR3 is made up of 18 amino acids. The trim removed 6 bases at V and 0 bases at J, leaving 11 bases unmatched. The DNA for the CDR3 is TGTGCCATCAGCAATGCCGGGACTAGCGACAGCTCCTACAATGAGCAGTTCTTC. Its translation: CAISNAGTSDSSYNEQFF.